Given below is one TCR beta chain in context. No count is given, but going by its frequency this clonotype is medium-sized (0.01 to 0.1%). It has no known antigen specificity. For each sample, TRB amplification used about 250 ng of peripheral blood genomic DNA, equal to roughly 38,000 genome equivalents. Multiplex PCR with a touch-down protocol amplified TRB rearrangements, with the TRB-A and TRB-B primer pools combined in a single tube. Illumina adapters and sample indices were added to the amplicons through two consecutive PCR reactions using Phusion HS II polymerase. Amplicons were gel-purified with the NucleoSpin Gel and PCR Clean-up kit, then quantified by Qubit and quality-checked on an Agilent 2100 Bioanalyzer. Sequencing of the libraries was done on an Illumina MiSeq with 600-cycle, single-indexed, paired-end runs. As for the authors' bioinformatics: Alignment and assembly of TRB reads were performed with MiXCR version 2.1.12 and the default MiXCR reference library. A clone was defined by each unique CDR3 nucleotide sequence, and the analysis included only productive sequences with two or more reads. Repertoire diversity was assessed with alpha-parameterized diversity profiles (alpha 0 to 5), including the Shannon (alpha 1) and Simpson (alpha 2) indices, which were computed with an R script. The tcR package was used to compute combinatorial TRB VJ usage, and cohorts were compared on this usage by principal component analysis with ade4. GLIPH was used to cluster TCRbeta CDR3s in pairs of cohorts matched for age and read depth, and a Wilcoxon test was used to compare cluster frequencies. TCRdb reprocessed the reads, and each CDR3 protein sequence is entered once, without DNA. TCRdb, not the original authors, processed these V and J calls. The sample's table lists a count of thousands of distinct CDR3 sequences. The top ten constitute 35% to 55% of the sample.

These data belong to a study of T cell clusters in autoimmune cytopenias (dated 2019 in TCRdb). Regarding the study in general: Per sample, TRB sequencing gave a median depth of about 52,000 reads and a median of about 2,300 distinct TRB clonotypes. Alongside healthy, CLL and autoimmune hepatitis controls, autoimmune cytopenia patients had their peripheral blood TRB and IGH repertoires sequenced at active disease and again during treatment follow-up. The study aimed to test whether autoimmune cytopenia patients carry a disease-specific immune repertoire signature usable as a blood-based biomarker.

General study outcomes and caveats: Around 3-fold more exclusive TRB clusters were observed in healthy donors than in active autoimmune hepatitis patients, consistent with an autoimmunity-wide signature. The T cell clusters were defined only in silico, and the functional role of the clusters was left to be validated experimentally. GLIPH results suggested that primary autoimmune cytopenia patients were missing physiological T cell clusters, with 51 clusters found only in healthy donors compared with approximately 15 found only in patients. In the comparison of secondary cytopenia with CLL, the cluster-lack signature was not observed, apparently because the dominant lymphoma-associated repertoire masked the signature. TRB repertoire shifts, with less even repertoires in secondary cytopenia and CLL, mostly reflected lymphoma bias rather than autoimmunity.

The origin of this receptor is a human donor with an autoimmune cytopenia or autoimmune hepatitis (not recorded which). The source material was peripheral blood.

The CDR3 has the sequence CASSSGTGNEKLFF. The sequence is built from TRBV6-5 and TRBJ1-4; TCRdb outputs TRBD1, but without DNA this stays unchecked. The germline V gene provides CDR1 MNHEY and CDR2 SVGAGI. The CDR3 has 14 amino acids, counting the end cysteine and phenylalanine. DNA is not on record.